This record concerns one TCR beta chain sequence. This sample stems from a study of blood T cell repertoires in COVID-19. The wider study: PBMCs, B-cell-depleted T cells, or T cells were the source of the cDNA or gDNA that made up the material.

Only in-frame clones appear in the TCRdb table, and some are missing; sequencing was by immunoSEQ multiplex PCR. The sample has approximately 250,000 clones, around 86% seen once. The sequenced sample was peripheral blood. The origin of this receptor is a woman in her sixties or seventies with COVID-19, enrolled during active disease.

This CDR3 is CASSAAGYEQYF. CDR3 coding DNA: TGTGCCAGCAGTGCCGCGGGCTACGAGCAGTACTTC. The genes are TRBV28 and TRBJ2-7, with D perhaps TRBD2 (5 bases). Trimming shortened V by 5 bases and J by 3 bases, and 8 bases separated the two germline ends. The CDR3 consists of 12 residues. The germline V gene has CDR1 MDHEN and CDR2 SYDVKM. The full variable domain, completed using reference TRBV28 and TRBJ2-7, is DVKVTQSSRYLVKRTGEKVFLECVQDMDHENMFWYRQDPGLGLRLIYFSYDVKMKEKGDIPEGYSVSREKKERFSLILESASTNQTSMYLCASSAAGYEQYFGPGTRLTVT.